This is a list of T cell receptor beta chains from one sample in a study of cytomegalovirus exposure and HLA in healthy donors. The method was immunoSEQ multiplex PCR; TCRdb's version includes in-frame clones alone and lacks a portion of them. This sample has under 400,000 clones, with about nine tenths found just once. Sequenced: PBMCs. The receptor source for this set is a woman under 30 in good health and CMV-seronegative. The CDR3 runs from the conserved cysteine through the conserved F or W. The D gene is left open where the match is weak. Clone size, where shown, is once, few, many, or a class for clones that have expanded.

d_call clone_size j_call v_call cdr3_nt cdr3_aa
TRBD2 - TRBJ2-3 TRBV25-1 TGTGCCAGCAGTAGGCTAGCGGGAAGCACAGATACGCAGTATTTT CASSRLAGSTDTQYF
TRBD1 - TRBJ2-2 TRBV11-3 TGTGCCAGCAGTTCGACAGGGGGCGACCCTACCGGGGAGCTGTTTTTT CASSSTGGDPTGELFF
- - TRBJ1-2 TRBV11-2 TGTGCCAGCAGCGCCCGGGACACCTATGGCTACACCTTC CASSARDTYGYTF
TRBD1 once TRBJ2-7 TRBV9 TGTGCCAGCAGCGTAGGGGGCGGGACAGGGAGCTCCTACGAGCAGTACTTC CASSVGGGTGSSYEQYF
- - TRBJ2-1 TRBV11-2 TGTGCCAGCAGCCTCCGGACTACAAGACTCTCCTACAATGAGCAGTTCTTC CASSLRTTRLSYNEQFF
TRBD1 once TRBJ1-2 TRBV5-1 TGCGCCAGCAGCCCGGAGGGGGCGGGTGGCTACACCTTC CASSPEGAGGYTF
TRBD1 once TRBJ1-5 TRBV9 TGTGCCAGCAGCGCCTGGGACAGCTCAGATCAGCCCCAGCATTTT CASSAWDSSDQPQHF
TRBD1 - TRBJ2-7 TRBV11-3 TGTGCCAGCAGCTCACCGGGACAGGGGGCAATACAGTACTTC CASSSPGQGAIQYF
- - TRBJ1-4 TRBV6-5 TGTGCCAGCGGGATCAGGAGGGCAACTAATGAAAAACTGTTTTTT CASGIRRATNEKLFF
- - TRBJ2-5 TRBV2 TGTGCCAGCAGTGAAGGGCTGGCAGTCCAAGAGACCCAGTACTTC CASSEGLAVQETQYF
- - TRBJ1-2 TRBV9 TGTGCCAGCAGCGTAGCCTGGGGAGGGGAAGGTGGCTACACCTTC CASSVAWGGEGGYTF
- - TRBJ2-2 TRBV28 TGTGCCAGCCTGACTAAAAACACCGGGGAGCTGTTTTTT CASLTKNTGELFF
TRBD1 - TRBJ1-1 TRBV2 TGTGCCAGCAGTGACGAGGACAGGGGCACTGAAGCTTTCTTT CASSDEDRGTEAFF
TRBD1 once TRBJ1-5 TRBV6-1 TGTGCCAGCAGTACAGACAGGGGCAGGCAGCCCCAGCATTTT CASSTDRGRQPQHF
- - TRBJ2-3 TRBV5-1 TGCGCCAGCAGCTTGGAAGGGAGGTACGCGGATACGCAGTATTTT CASSLEGRYADTQYF
TRBD2 - TRBJ2-3 TRBV18 TGTGCCAGCTCACCGGGACTAGCTACAGATACGCAGTATTTT CASSPGLATDTQYF
- - TRBJ2-5 TRBV18 TGTGCCAGCTCACCGACTACGGCGGAGACCCAGTACTTC CASSPTTAETQYF